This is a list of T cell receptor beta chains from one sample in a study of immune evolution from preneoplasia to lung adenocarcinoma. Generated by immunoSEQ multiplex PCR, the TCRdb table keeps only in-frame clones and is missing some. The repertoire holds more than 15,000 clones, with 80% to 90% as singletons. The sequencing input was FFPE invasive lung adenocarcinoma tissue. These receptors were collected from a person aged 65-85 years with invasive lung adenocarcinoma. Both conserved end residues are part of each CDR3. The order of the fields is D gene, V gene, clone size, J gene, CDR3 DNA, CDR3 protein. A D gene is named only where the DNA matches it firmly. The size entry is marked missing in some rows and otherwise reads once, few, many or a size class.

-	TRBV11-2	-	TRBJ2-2	TGTGCCAGCAGCTTAGCGGCCACCGGGGAGCTGTTTTTT	CASSLAATGELFF
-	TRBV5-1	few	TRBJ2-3	TGCGCCAGCAAAGAGGGGGGGACGTACACAGATACGCAGTATTTT	CASKEGGTYTDTQYF
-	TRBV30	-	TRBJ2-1	TGTGCCTGGAGTCGAGGACCGGGAAATGAGCAGTTCTTC	CAWSRGPGNEQFF
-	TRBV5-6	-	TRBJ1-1	TGTGCCAGCAGTTCCTCAGGGTCGGCCCTTGAAGCTTTCTTT	CASSSSGSALEAFF
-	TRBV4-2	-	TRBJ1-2	TGTGCCAGCAGCCAAGTGTTGAACTATGGCTACACCTTC	CASSQVLNYGYTF
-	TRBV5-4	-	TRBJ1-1	TGTGCCAGCAACCCGACCCTAGGGCCGGGATACACTGAAGCTTTCTTT	CASNPTLGPGYTEAFF
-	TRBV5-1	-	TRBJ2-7	TGCGCCAGCAGCTTTTGGGACTCCACCTACGAGCAGTACTTC	CASSFWDSTYEQYF
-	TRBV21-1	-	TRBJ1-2	TGTGCCAGCAGCAGGTACCGGGACAGGGGGCTGTATTGGTATGGCTACACCTTC	CASSRYRDRGLYWYGYTF
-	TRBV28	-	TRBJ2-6	TGTGCCAGCAGAGAAGCGGGCTCTGGGGCCAACGTCCTGACTTTC	CASREAGSGANVLTF
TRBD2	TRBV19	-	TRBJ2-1	TGTGCCAGTAGTATTTTAGCGGGAGATCTGGACGAGCAGTTCTTC	CASSILAGDLDEQFF
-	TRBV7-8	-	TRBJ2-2	TGTGCCAGCAGCGCGGAGGGCCGGGCCGGGGAGCTGTTTTTT	CASSAEGRAGELFF
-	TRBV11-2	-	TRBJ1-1	TGTGCCAGCAGCCCTGGTAGAAGAGGAGAAGAAGCTTTCTTT	CASSPGRRGEEAFF
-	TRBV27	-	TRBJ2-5	TGTGCCAGCAGTTTTAGGGGCGGAGAGACCCAGTACTTC	CASSFRGGETQYF
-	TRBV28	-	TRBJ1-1	TGTGCCAGCAGTCGCGTACAGAGGGGAAACACTGAAGCTTTCTTT	CASSRVQRGNTEAFF
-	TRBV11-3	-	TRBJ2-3	TGTGCCAGCAGCTTAGATTCAGAGTATACGCAGTATTTT	CASSLDSEYTQYF
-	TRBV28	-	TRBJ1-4	TGTGCCAGCAGTTTTAATCAGGGAGAAAAACTGTTTTTT	CASSFNQGEKLFF
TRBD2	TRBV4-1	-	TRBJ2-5	TGCGCCAGCAGCCAAGACCGGGAGCGGGGAAAGACCCAGTACTTC	CASSQDRERGKTQYF
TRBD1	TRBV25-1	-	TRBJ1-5	TGTGCCAGCACCCCTAACGGGGGACAGGGTAGGGATCAGCCCCAGCATTTT	CASTPNGGQGRDQPQHF
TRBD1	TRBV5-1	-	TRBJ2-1	TGCGCCAGCAGCCCAACAGGGGGTCTCTATGAGCAGTTCTTC	CASSPTGGLYEQFF
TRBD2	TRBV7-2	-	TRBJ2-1	TGTGCCAGCAGCTCCCCTCACTCGGGGGGGACACTAGAGCAGTTCTTC	CASSSPHSGGTLEQFF
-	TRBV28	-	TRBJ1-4	TGTGCCAGCAGTCCCCCCGGCCTTCTTCTCGCAAAACTGTTTTTT	CASSPPGLLLAKLFF
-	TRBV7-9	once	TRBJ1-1	TGTGCCAGCAGCTCCCAACGGTGGCAGGGGACTGAAGCTTTCTTT	CASSSQRWQGTEAFF
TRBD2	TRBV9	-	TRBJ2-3	TGTGCCAGCAGCGTAGTGGGGACTAGCGGGCCAGATACGCAGTATTTT	CASSVVGTSGPDTQYF
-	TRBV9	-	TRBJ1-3	TGTGCCAGCAGCGTAGAAGCAGGGAGGACGGGAAACACCATATATTTT	CASSVEAGRTGNTIYF
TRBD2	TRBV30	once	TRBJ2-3	TGTGCCTGGAGTGTAGGGACGGGGGGTACAGATACGCAGTATTTT	CAWSVGTGGTDTQYF
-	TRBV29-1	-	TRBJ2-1	TGCAGCATCCTCCGGGACACCAACAATGAGCAGTTCTTC	CSILRDTNNEQFF
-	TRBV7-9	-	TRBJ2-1	TGTGCCAGCAGCCCGGGTTGGGGAGTAAAAAATGAGCAGTTCTTC	CASSPGWGVKNEQFF
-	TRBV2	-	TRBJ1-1	TGTGCCAGCAGTGCACGGGGGCTAGGGGGGGTAATGAACACTGAAGCTTTCTTT	CASSARGLGGVMNTEAFF
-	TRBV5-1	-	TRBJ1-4	TGCGCCAGCAGCTTGAAGGGGACCCCAGGGGAAAAACTGTTTTTT	CASSLKGTPGEKLFF
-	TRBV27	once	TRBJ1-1	TGTGCCAGCAGTTTATCAGGGGACGCACAGCTCACTGAAGCTTTCTTT	CASSLSGDAQLTEAFF
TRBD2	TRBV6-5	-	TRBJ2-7	TGTGCCAGCAGTTACTCGTTGGGGGAGGGGGAGCAGTACTTC	CASSYSLGEGEQYF
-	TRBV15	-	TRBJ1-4	TGTGCCACCAGCGCGCAATTTGGTAATGAAAAACTGTTTTTT	CATSAQFGNEKLFF
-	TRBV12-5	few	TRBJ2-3	TGTGCTAGTGGTTTGGGGGGAGGAACAGATACGCAGTATTTT	CASGLGGGTDTQYF
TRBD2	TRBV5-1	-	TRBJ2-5	TGCGCCAGCAGCTTGGGACTAGCGGGAGAGACCCAGTACTTC	CASSLGLAGETQYF
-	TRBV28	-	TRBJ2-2	TGTGCCAGCTCCGTCAATTCGAACACCGGGGAGCTGTTTTTT	CASSVNSNTGELFF
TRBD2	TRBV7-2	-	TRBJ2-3	TGTGCCAGCAGCACGAGACTAGCGGGGGACCCCCGAGATACGCAGTATTTT	CASSTRLAGDPRDTQYF
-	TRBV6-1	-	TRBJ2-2	TGTGCCAGCAGTGCGGGGAGCCACACCGGGGAGCTGTTTTTT	CASSAGSHTGELFF
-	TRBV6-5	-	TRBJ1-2	TGTGCCAGCAAAAAAGACACGGCCAACTATGGCTACACCTTC	CASKKDTANYGYTF
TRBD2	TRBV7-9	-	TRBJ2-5	TGTGCTAGCAGCTTAGGGACCAGCGGGAGAGAGACCCAGTACTTC	CASSLGTSGRETQYF
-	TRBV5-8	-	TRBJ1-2	TGTGCCAGCAGCTTGGCAGGGCTAGGTGGCTACACCTTC	CASSLAGLGGYTF
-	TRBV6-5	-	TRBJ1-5	TGTGCCAGCGCGGCAAAGTCGGGCAATCAGCCCCAGCATTTT	CASAAKSGNQPQHF